The 19 T cell receptor beta chains reported below all come from one sample, sequenced in a study of tumor-infiltrating lymphocytes in primary liver carcinoma. Total RNA amounting to around 530 ng was the source from which TCR beta cDNA was made with a constant-region primer. Library construction for TCR beta comprised three nested multiplex PCR rounds performed with slightly modified ARM-PCR. TRBV1-TRBV30 forward primers paired with a C-beta reverse primer drove the first two PCR rounds, approximately 11 cycles each. Each CDR3 protein gets one entry after TCRdb re-called the multiplex PCR reads with MiXCR. Seen here are about 210,000 distinct CDR3 sequences, around four fifths observed once, and the top ten hold around 18%. The study co-extracted DNA and RNA from around 20-30 mg of unsorted bulk tissue. The sample taken for sequencing was tumor tissue from primary liver carcinoma. These receptors were collected from a man between 35 and 55 years old with primary liver carcinoma and hepatitis B virus infection.

As concerns this clonotype: Compared with germline, one end of the junction differs, possibly owing to a read error. The rearrangement joins TRBV14 to TRBJ2-3, with D hard to call. The CDR3 has 13 amino acids. Germline CDR1 and CDR2: SGHDN and FVKESK. CDR3 nucleotides: TGTCCCAGCAGCCGAGGATGCACAGATACGCATTATTTT. The encoded protein is CPSSRGCTDTHYF.

The rearrangement joins TRBV7-9 to TRBJ2-1; no reliable D call. V dropped 7 bases and J dropped 5 bases, with 18 bases sitting between them. The CDR3 contains 15 residues. Germline V CDR1 and CDR2: SEHNR, FQNEAQ (reference sequence). CDR3 amino acids: CASNYSLPENNEQFF. The CDR3, as DNA: TGTGCCAGCAATTACAGTTTACCCGAAAACAATGAGCAGTTCTTC. The full variable domain, its missing parts supplied by reference TRBV7-9 and TRBJ2-1, is DTGVSQNPRHKITKRGQNVTFRCDPISEHNRLYWYRQTLGQGPEFLTYFQNEAQLEKSRLLSDRFSAERPKGSFSTLEIQRTEQGDSAMYLCASNYSLPENNEQFFGPGTRLTVL.

This clonotype was seen only once. The rearrangement joins TRBV6-6 to TRBJ1-5, with D perhaps TRBD1 (5 bases). Germline CDR1 reads MNHNY; CDR2 reads SVGAGI (reference sequence). This CDR3 has 17 amino acids. The V end was cut by 8 bases, the J end by 3 bases, with 23 bases between. CDR3: CASGPHLDNRFNQPQHF. The CDR3 DNA is TGTGCCAGCGGCCCCCATCTGGACAATCGCTTCAATCAGCCCCAGCATTTT.

For this clonotype: A read error may account for a junction end that differs from germline. The chain employs TRBV5-4 and TRBJ2-3, with a weak D call TRBD1 (6 bases). The CDR3 extends over 11 amino acids. The germline gives CDR1 SGHNT, CDR2 YYREEE (reference sequence). For the CDR3, the DNA is TGTGCTAGCAGCCATAATGAAAGGACAGATTTT. Residues: CASSHNERTDF.

A remark on this clonotype: As the CDR3 is not closed by the conserved phenylalanine or tryptophan, this likely results from a read error. The rearrangement uses TRBV11-2 and TRBJ1-5; no reliable D call. This CDR3 region has 16 residues. Trimming stripped 5 bases from V and 4 bases from J, with 18 bases between. Germline-derived CDR1 and CDR2 are SGHAT and FQNNGV. Here the CDR3 reads CASSLKGGLMNQPQHY. The CDR3 nucleotides read TGTGCCAGCAGCCTAAAAGGAGGACTGATGAATCAGCCCCAGCATTAT.

This clonotype was seen repeatedly, ten times or more. The chain has TRBV28 and TRBJ2-1, with 10 bases matching TRBD2. CDR1 and CDR2 (germline): MDHEN, SYDVKM. With V trimmed by 2 bases and J by 10 bases, 5 bases remained unmatched. The length of the CDR3 is 14 residues. In nucleotides, the CDR3 is TGTGCCAGCAGTTTAGCGGGACTAGCGACGGAGCAGTTCTTC. This sequence encodes CASSLAGLATEQFF.

A word on this clonotype: A junction end diverges from the germline sequence, so it may reflect a read error. The chain uses TRBV29-1 and TRBJ2-1; 8 positions agree with TRBD2. The CDR3 loop spans 17 amino acids. The germline V gene has CDR1 SQVTM and CDR2 ANQGSEA. The CDR3 region has the DNA TGCAGCGTTGAAGTTGGGTCATCGGGAGGGGTCTACAGTGAGCAGTTCTTC. Amino acid sequence: CSVEVGSSGGVYSEQFF.

The chain employs TRBV29-1 and TRBJ2-2; D gene unclear. The CDR3 spans 16 residues. V was cut by 1 base and J by 4 bases, with 16 bases left in between. Germline assignment: CDR1 SQVTM and CDR2 ANQGSEA. The CDR3 coding sequence is TGCAGCGTTGAAGTAGTAGACTCTCAGATCACCGGGGAGCTGTTTTTT. This translates into CSVEVVDSQITGELFF.

V usage is TRBV5-1 and J usage is TRBJ2-3; D assignment may be TRBD1 or TRBD2 (6 bases each). The germline gives CDR1 SGHRS, CDR2 YFSETQ. The CDR3 is 17 amino acids. The V and J ends lost 5 bases and 4 bases respectively, with 23 bases between them. The CDR3 is CASRQGKRGERADTQYF. For the CDR3, the DNA is TGCGCCAGCAGACAGGGCAAAAGGGGAGAGCGGGCAGATACGCAGTATTTT.

Details on this clonotype: One end of the junction varies from germline; a read error may be responsible. This chain connects TRBV6-6 to TRBJ1-1; 8 bases match TRBD1. Germline V gene data show CDR1 as MNHNY and CDR2 as SVGAGI (reference sequence). CDR3 length: 13 residues. The CDR3 region has the DNA TGTGCCTGCAGCACAGGGGGGACTACTGGGGCTTTCTTT. Protein sequence: CACSTGGTTGAFF.

This rearrangement joins TRBV10-3 to TRBJ2-7; 9 bases map to TRBD2. The CDR3 length is 14 residues. The germline CDR1 and CDR2 sequences are ENHRY and SYGVKD. Trimming at V came to 8 bases and at J to 3 bases, leaving 8 bases not matched to a gene. CDR3 coding DNA: TGTGCCATCGGAAGACTAGCGGAAGACTACGAGCAGTACTTC. Protein sequence: CAIGRLAEDYEQYF.

As concerns this clonotype: This may come from a read error, since a much larger clone is one base off. The chain carries TRBV5-1 and TRBJ2-2, with 9 bases matching TRBD1. This CDR3 comprises 15 residues. Germline CDR1 and CDR2: SGHRS and YFSETQ. The CDR3 is CANSFTGGNTGELFF. In DNA form, the CDR3 reads TGCGCCAACAGCTTTACAGGGGGCAACACCGGGGAGCTGTTTTTT. The full variable domain, its missing parts supplied by reference TRBV5-1 and TRBJ2-2, is KAGVTQTPRYLIKTRGQQVTLSCSPISGHRSVSWYQQTPGQGLQFLFEYFSETQRNKGNFPGRFSGRQFSNSRSEMNVSTLELGDSALYLCANSFTGGNTGELFFGEGSRLTVL.

The sample holds many counts of this clonotype. V usage is TRBV28 and J usage is TRBJ1-3; 7 bases are a match to TRBD1. The CDR3 runs 14 residues. Germline V gives CDR1 MDHEN, CDR2 SYDVKM. After removal of 4 bases from V and 7 bases from J, the junction contained 7 bases not matched to a gene. CDR3 residues: CASSSSQGGNTIYF. CDR3 sequence (DNA): TGTGCCAGCAGTTCCTCCCAGGGGGGGAACACCATATATTTT.

This rearrangement joins TRBV6-2 or TRBV6-3 to TRBJ2-5; 13 positions match TRBD2. With V trimmed by 6 bases and J by 8 bases, 15 bases remained unmatched. CDR3 length: 17 amino acids. The germline V gene encodes CDR1 MNHEY and CDR2 SVGEGT. Here the CDR3 DNA reads TGTGCCAGCAGCGAAAAGACTAGCGGGAGGAGCGAAATAACCCAGTACTTC. It yields the protein CASSEKTSGRSEITQYF.

Worth noting for this clonotype: A much larger clone is a single base away; this may be a read error. This chain links TRBV28 with TRBJ2-4; TRBD2 matches 8 bases. Germline CDR1 MDHEN, CDR2 SYDVKM. The CDR3 contains 13 residues. The V segment lost 5 bases and the J segment 9 bases; nucleotides outside the gene matches: 6. CDR3 in DNA: TGTGCCAGCAGTGTAGTCGCGGGAGGCATTCAGTACTTC. Protein: CASSVVAGGIQYF. Variable domain in full (rest from reference TRBV28 and TRBJ2-4): DVKVTQSSRYLVKRTGEKVFLECVQDMDHENMFWYRQDPGLGLRLIYFSYDVKMKEKGDIPEGYSVSREKKERFSLILESASTNQTSMYLCASSVVAGGIQYFGAGTRLSVL.

This clonotype came up once. At one end, the junction sequence differs from germline, possibly due to a read error. The chain uses TRBV4-1 and TRBJ1-1, with 10 bases identical to TRBD1. CDR1 is MGHRA, CDR2 YSYEKL, per germline. The CDR3 extends over 16 amino acids. The CDR3 protein is CVSGLGTGALNTEAFF. CDR3 nucleotides: TGCGTCAGCGGCCTCGGGACAGGGGCCCTGAACACTGAAGCTTTCTTT.

With respect to this clonotype: This may come from a read error, since a much larger clone is one base off. The rearrangement links TRBV21-1 to TRBJ2-1; the DNA was not used to check the table's D call, TRBD2. TRBV21-1 is a pseudogene. CDR3 length: 16 amino acids. This chain's CDR3 is CASRILGSLAYNEQFF. The CDR3 DNA reads TGTGCCAGTCGGATCCTCGGGAGTTTAGCCTACAATGAGCAGTTCTTC.

V usage is TRBV11-2 and J usage is TRBJ1-5, with no clear D. Germline values: CDR1 SGHAT, CDR2 FQNNGV. This CDR3 comprises 13 residues. The ends were cut back, 2 bases at V and 5 bases at J, with 7 bases in the middle. The CDR3 loop reads CASSLRCYQPQHF. In DNA, the CDR3 is TGTGCCAGCAGCTTAAGATGCTATCAGCCCCAGCATTTT.

The chain employs TRBV6-1 and TRBJ2-3; D uncertain. CDR3 length: 12 amino acids. Germline assignment: CDR1 MNHNS and CDR2 SASEGT. V lost 3 bases to trimming and J lost 10 bases, with 11 bases between them. CDR3 DNA: TGTGCCAGCAGTGATTGGGCAAATGCGCAGTATTTT. Protein: CASSDWANAQYF.